This T cell receptor beta chain was retrieved from a study of CD8+CD57+ T cells in acquired aplastic anemia. Across the study: On average, sorted CD4+ and CD8+ cells gave 3 to 4 ug of DNA. Study-wide findings and caveats: Comparison of patients with controls identified 25 to 35 shared CD8+ CDR3 sequences.

Germline CDR1 DFQATT, CDR2 SNEGSKA (reference sequence). The CDR3 consists of 13 residues. V was clipped by 3 bases and J by 1 base, with 9 bases between them. An expansion of CD8+CD57+ cells by flow cytometry had been shown in patients chosen for sequencing. Patients, without exception, had severe acquired aplastic anemia. Concerning this clonotype: Its antigen is not known.

Genomic DNA, the template, was used for profiling of the TCR beta VDJ and CDR3. TCRdb fed the reads into MiXCR, producing one record per CDR3 protein. The sample has roughly 500,000 distinct CDR3 sequences, over 25% seen once; the top ten hold approximately 0.82%. This sequence was found in a human donor with aplastic anemia. The chain has TRBV20-1 and TRBJ2-5; D is possibly TRBD2 (6 bases). What was sequenced was sorted CD4+, CD8+, or CD8+CD57+ T cells (not recorded which) from PBMCs. This chain's CDR3 is CSASILAQETQYF. The CDR3 nucleotides are TGCAGTGCTAGTATACTAGCCCAAGAGACCCAGTACTTC.